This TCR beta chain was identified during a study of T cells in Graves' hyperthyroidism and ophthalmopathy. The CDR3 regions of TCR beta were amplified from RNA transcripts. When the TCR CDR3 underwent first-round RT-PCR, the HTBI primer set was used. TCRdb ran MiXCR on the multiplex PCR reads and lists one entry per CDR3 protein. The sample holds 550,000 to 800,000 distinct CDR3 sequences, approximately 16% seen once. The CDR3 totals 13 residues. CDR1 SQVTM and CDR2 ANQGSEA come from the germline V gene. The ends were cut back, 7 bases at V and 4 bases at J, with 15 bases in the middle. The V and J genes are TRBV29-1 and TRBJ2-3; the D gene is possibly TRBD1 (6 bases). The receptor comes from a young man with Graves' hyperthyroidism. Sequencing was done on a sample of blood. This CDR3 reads CSALQGSADTQYF. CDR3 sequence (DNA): TGCAGCGCCTTACAGGGTTCGGCAGATACGCAGTATTTT.